Below are 18 T cell receptor beta chains sequenced from a single sample in a study of Ad26.COV2.S vaccination and SARS-CoV-2 variants. Treatment indicated: roughly 18 received Ad26.COV2.S at low or high dose, single or two shots; 5 received placebo; per-sample allocation not given. Repertoires come from day 63 after the first vaccine or placebo injection. TCRdb keeps only in-frame clones here, not all; method: immunoSEQ multiplex PCR. The data show about 350,000 clones, about 88% seen once. The sample consisted of peripheral blood, taken in a trial of Ad26.COV2.S vaccine versus placebo. Every receptor here comes from a person between 18 and 65 years old who received the Ad26.COV2.S COVID-19 vaccine or a placebo.

This chain uses TRBV4-1 with TRBJ2-7, with 7 bases aligning to TRBD1. Trimming at V came to 2 bases and at J to 2 bases, leaving 6 bases not matched to a gene. Germline CDR1 is MGHRA and CDR2 is YSYEKL. CDR3 length: 15 amino acids. In nucleotides, the CDR3 is TGCGCCAGCAGCCAAAGACAGGGTGAAACCTACGAGCAGTACTTC. Protein sequence: CASSQRQGETYEQYF.

The rearrangement uses TRBV13 and TRBJ2-3; TRBD2 might be the D (6 bases). Germline assignment: CDR1 PRHDT and CDR2 FYEKMQ (reference sequence). Trimming pared 5 bases from V and 6 bases from J, leaving 15 bases between. CDR3 length: 14 amino acids. The CDR3 loop reads CASSRTGGVDTQYF. The CDR3 DNA sequence: TGTGCCAGCAGCCGAACCGGCGGGGTTGATACGCAGTATTTT. The full variable domain, completed using reference TRBV13 and TRBJ2-3, is AAGVIQSPRHLIKEKRETATLKCYPIPRHDTVYWYQQGPGQDPQFLISFYEKMQSDKGSIPDRFSAQQFSDYHSELNMSSLELGDSALYFCASSRTGGVDTQYFGPGTRLTVL.

This rearrangement joins TRBV6-2 or TRBV6-3 to TRBJ1-1, with no clear D. Germline values: CDR1 MNHEY, CDR2 SVGEGT. The ends were cut back, 6 bases at V and 3 bases at J, with 14 bases in the middle. CDR3 size: 14 residues. The CDR3 DNA follows: TGTGCCAGCAGCCAGACGGCCGGGTACACTGAAGCTTTCTTT. Its translation: CASSQTAGYTEAFF.

This chain joins TRBV7-6 and TRBJ2-2; D ambiguous. The CDR3 spans 14 residues. The V and J ends lost 1 base and 5 bases respectively, with 8 bases between them. Germline loops: CDR1 SGHVS, CDR2 FNYEAQ. CDR3 amino acids: CASSLDSNTGELFF. The CDR3 DNA reads as TGTGCCAGCAGCTTAGACAGCAATACCGGGGAGCTGTTTTTT.

In this sample, this clone turned up a few times. The chain is built from TRBV7-9 and TRBJ2-7; TRBD1 is a possible D gene (5 bases). CDR1 SEHNR and CDR2 FQNEAQ come from the germline V gene (reference sequence). V dropped 5 bases and J dropped 2 bases, with 13 bases sitting between them. The CDR3 totals 14 residues. DNA of the CDR3: TGTGCCAGCAGCATCCCCGGCAGGGCCTACGAGCAGTACTTC. It codes for CASSIPGRAYEQYF.

The J gene is TRBJ1-4, the V gene TRBV9; D uncertain. The germline gives CDR1 SGDLS, CDR2 YYNGEE. The CDR3 sequence is 14 residues long. Trimming removed 0 bases at V and 0 bases at J, with 3 bases between. This CDR3 is CASSVAATNEKLFF. The CDR3 nucleotides are TGTGCCAGCAGCGTAGCTGCAACTAATGAAAAACTGTTTTTT. Filled out from reference TRBV9 and TRBJ1-4, the complete variable domain reads DSGVTQTPKHLITATGQRVTLRCSPRSGDLSVYWYQQSLDQGLQFLIQYYNGEERAKGNILERFSAQQFPDLHSELNLSSLELGDSALYFCASSVAATNEKLFFGSGTQLSVL.

This clone was seen more than once but under ten times. The chain uses TRBV5-6 and TRBJ2-6; D gene uncertain. The CDR3 is made up of 15 amino acids. Germline V gives CDR1 SGHDT, CDR2 YYEEEE. The V and J ends lost 4 bases and 4 bases respectively, with 12 bases between them. The CDR3 coding sequence is TGTGCCAGCAGCCCCCTTGGCGCCGGGGCCAACGTCCTGACTTTC. Amino acid sequence: CASSPLGAGANVLTF.

The chain carries TRBV12-3 or TRBV12-4 and TRBJ2-1; the D is unclear. The CDR3 is made up of 13 amino acids. Trimming shortened V by 3 bases and J by 1 base, and 4 bases separated the two germline ends. In nucleotides, the CDR3 is TGTGCCAGCAGTTTGAATTCCTACAATGAGCAGTTCTTC. Translated: CASSLNSYNEQFF.

The chain is built from TRBV30 and TRBJ1-5; D is ambiguous. With 0 bases removed from V and 4 bases from J, the gap between germline ends came to 10 bases. The CDR3 length is 14 residues. CDR1 is GTSNPN and CDR2 is SVGIG in the germline V gene (reference sequence). For the CDR3, the DNA is TGTGCCTGGAGTGTTTCCACGCGTAATCAGCCCCAGCATTTT. Translation gives CAWSVSTRNQPQHF. Based on the CDR3 plus reference TRBV30 and TRBJ1-5, the full variable domain is SQTIHQWPATLVQPVGSPLSLECTVEGTSNPNLYWYRQAAGRGLQLLFYSVGIGQISSEVPQNLSASRPQDRQFILSSKKLLLSDSGFYLCAWSVSTRNQPQHFGDGTRLSIL.

This chain links TRBV5-4 with TRBJ2-7, with 7 bases matching TRBD1. Germline V lookup: CDR1 SGHNT, CDR2 YYREEE (reference sequence). Unmatched junction bases numbered 11, after V lost 6 bases and J lost 5 bases. This CDR3 is built from 14 residues. CDR3 coding DNA: TGTGCCAGCACCTCTCTCTTCGACAGGGACGAGCAGTACTTC. Translated, it gives CASTSLFDRDEQYF. The variable domain in full, completed from reference TRBV5-4 and TRBJ2-7, reads ETGVTQSPTHLIKTRGQQVTLRCSSQSGHNTVSWYQQALGQGPQFIFQYYREEENGRGNFPPRFSGLQFPNYSSELNVNALELDDSALYLCASTSLFDRDEQYFGPGTRLTVT.

V usage is TRBV4-3 and J usage is TRBJ2-5; D assignment may be TRBD1 or TRBD2 (5 bases each). Germline V CDR1 and CDR2: LGHNA, YSLEER. The ends were cut back, 1 base at V and 2 bases at J, with 17 bases in the middle. This CDR3 comprises 17 residues. CDR3 in DNA: TGCGCCAGCAGCCAAGGGGGACCCGGGACGGTACAAGAGACCCAGTACTTC. It is translated as CASSQGGPGTVQETQYF.

The rearrangement joins TRBV4-3 to TRBJ2-6; D is uncertain. The CDR3 length is 15 residues. The germline V gene encodes CDR1 LGHNA and CDR2 YSLEER. Trimming cost V 5 bases and J 4 bases, with 12 bases left between them. In nucleotides, the CDR3 is TGCGCCAGCAGCTTGGGCTCTAGGGGGGCCAACGTCCTGACTTTC. Amino acid sequence: CASSLGSRGANVLTF.

The chain carries TRBV6-6 and TRBJ1-2; D might be TRBD1 (6 bases). The V gene's germline CDR1 is MNHNY and CDR2 SVGAGI (reference sequence). The CDR3 has 15 amino acids. V was trimmed by 6 bases and J by 6 bases, leaving 20 bases between them. The CDR3: CASSWDTPPKDGYTF. The CDR3 DNA follows: TGTGCCAGCAGCTGGGACACGCCGCCAAAGGATGGCTACACCTTC.

V is TRBV12-3 or TRBV12-4 and J is TRBJ1-1; D is ambiguous. V gave up 3 bases and J gave up 1 base, with 6 bases separating them. The CDR3 totals 13 residues. The DNA for the CDR3 is TGTGCCAGCAGTTTCGAGAAGAACACTGAAGCTTTCTTT. The encoded protein is CASSFEKNTEAFF.

This chain joins TRBV7-9 and TRBJ1-5; weak D call: TRBD1 (6 bases). This CDR3 is built from 14 residues. Per the germline V gene, CDR1 is SEHNR and CDR2 is FQNEAQ (reference sequence). V lost 3 bases and J 5 bases, leaving 11 bases between the germline ends. CDR3 DNA: TGTGCCAGCAGCTTTGGGACACTGGATCAGCCCCAGCATTTT. Translation: CASSFGTLDQPQHF. Combining the CDR3 with reference TRBV7-9 and TRBJ1-5 gives the whole variable domain DTGVSQNPRHKITKRGQNVTFRCDPISEHNRLYWYRQTLGQGPEFLTYFQNEAQLEKSRLLSDRFSAERPKGSFSTLEIQRTEQGDSAMYLCASSFGTLDQPQHFGDGTRLSIL.

The genes are TRBV6-4 and TRBJ2-5; no clear D gene. Germline V CDR1 and CDR2: MRHNA, SNTAGT. Trimming shortened V by 5 bases and J by 0 bases, and 7 bases separated the two germline ends. This CDR3 is built from 13 residues. CDR3 loop: CASSRVHQETQYF. Written as DNA, the CDR3 is TGTGCCAGCAGTAGGGTGCACCAAGAGACCCAGTACTTC.

This clone was observed a single time. The chain employs TRBV4-1 and TRBJ2-5, with D possibly called TRBD1 or TRBD2 (6 bases each). Trimming stripped 4 bases from V and 2 bases from J, with 11 bases between. The CDR3 consists of 14 residues. Germline-derived CDR1 and CDR2 are MGHRA and YSYEKL. CDR3 sequence reads: CASSLGGGQETQYF. The CDR3 nucleotides are TGCGCCAGCAGCCTCGGAGGGGGACAAGAGACCCAGTACTTC.

J is TRBJ2-1 and V is TRBV27; D uncertain. The V and J ends lost 6 bases and 8 bases respectively, with 20 bases between them. The CDR3 has 15 amino acids. Germline CDR1 reads MNHEY; CDR2 reads SMNVEV (reference sequence). Here the CDR3 DNA reads TGTGCCAGCAGCCTTTCTTCCGTTAAGTCTGATGAGCAGTTCTTC. Translated: CASSLSSVKSDEQFF.